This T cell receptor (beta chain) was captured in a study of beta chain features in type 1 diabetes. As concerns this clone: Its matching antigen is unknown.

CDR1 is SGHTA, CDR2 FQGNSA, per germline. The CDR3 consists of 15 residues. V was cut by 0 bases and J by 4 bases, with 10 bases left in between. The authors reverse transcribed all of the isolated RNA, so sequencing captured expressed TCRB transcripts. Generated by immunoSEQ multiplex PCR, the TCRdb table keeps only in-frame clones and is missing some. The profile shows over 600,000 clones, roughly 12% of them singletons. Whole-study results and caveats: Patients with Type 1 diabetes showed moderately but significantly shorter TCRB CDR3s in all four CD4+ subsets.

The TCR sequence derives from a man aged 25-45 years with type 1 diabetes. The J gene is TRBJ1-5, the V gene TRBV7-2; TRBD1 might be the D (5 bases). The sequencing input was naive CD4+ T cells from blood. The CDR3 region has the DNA TGTGCCAGCAGCTTAGCTTCGACAGCTAATCAGCCCCAGCATTTT. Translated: CASSLASTANQPQHF.